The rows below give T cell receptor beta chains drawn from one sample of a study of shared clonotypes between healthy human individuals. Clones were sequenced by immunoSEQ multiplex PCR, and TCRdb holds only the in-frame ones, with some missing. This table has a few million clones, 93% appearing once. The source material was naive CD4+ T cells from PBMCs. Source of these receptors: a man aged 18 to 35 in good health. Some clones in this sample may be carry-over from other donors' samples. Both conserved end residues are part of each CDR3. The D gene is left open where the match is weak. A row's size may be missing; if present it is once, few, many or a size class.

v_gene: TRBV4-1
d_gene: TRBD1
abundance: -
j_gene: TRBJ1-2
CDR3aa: CASSQTGTGGGYTF
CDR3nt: TGCGCCAGCAGCCAGACCGGGACAGGGGGCGGCTACACCTTC

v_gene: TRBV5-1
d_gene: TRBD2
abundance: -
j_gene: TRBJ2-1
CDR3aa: CASSLPSGGFSSYNEQFF
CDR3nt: TGCGCCAGCAGCTTGCCTAGCGGGGGCTTTAGCTCCTACAATGAGCAGTTCTTC

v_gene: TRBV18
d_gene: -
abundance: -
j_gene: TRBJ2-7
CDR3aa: CASSRTQSDYEQYF
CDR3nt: TGTGCCAGCTCAAGGACCCAATCTGACTACGAGCAGTACTTC

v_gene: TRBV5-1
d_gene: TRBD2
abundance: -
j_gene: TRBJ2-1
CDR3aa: CASSPGTSGSANNEQFF
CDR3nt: TGCGCCAGCAGCCCGGGGACTAGCGGGAGCGCGAACAATGAGCAGTTCTTC

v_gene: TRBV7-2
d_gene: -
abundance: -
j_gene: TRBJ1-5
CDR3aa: CASSPVGFQPQHF
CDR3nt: TGTGCCAGCAGCCCAGTGGGGTTCCAGCCCCAGCATTTT

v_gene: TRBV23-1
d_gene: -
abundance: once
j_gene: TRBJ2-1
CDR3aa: CASSHKTGPLFHEQFF
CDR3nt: TGCGCCAGCAGTCACAAAACGGGACCACTGTTCCATGAGCAGTTCTTC

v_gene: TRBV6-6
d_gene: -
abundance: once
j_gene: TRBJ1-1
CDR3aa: CASSYGGGMNTEAFF
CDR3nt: TGTGCCAGCAGTTACGGGGGGGGAATGAACACTGAAGCTTTCTTT

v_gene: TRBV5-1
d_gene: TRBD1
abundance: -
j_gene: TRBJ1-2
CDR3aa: CASTLLAGQNTGYGYTF
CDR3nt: TGCGCCAGCACACTCCTGGCGGGACAGAATACTGGCTATGGCTACACCTTC

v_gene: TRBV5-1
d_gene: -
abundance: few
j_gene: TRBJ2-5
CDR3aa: CASSFLPQETQYF
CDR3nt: TGCGCCAGCAGCTTTTTACCCCAAGAGACCCAGTACTTC

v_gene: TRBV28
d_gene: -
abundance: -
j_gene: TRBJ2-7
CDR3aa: CASLTTLGSSTLDEQYF
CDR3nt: TGTGCCAGCCTTACTACTCTCGGCAGTTCCACCCTTGACGAGCAGTACTTC

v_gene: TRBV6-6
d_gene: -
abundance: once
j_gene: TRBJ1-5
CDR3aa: CASSSRQSNQPQHF
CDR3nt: TGTGCCAGCAGTTCGCGGCAAAGCAATCAGCCCCAGCATTTT

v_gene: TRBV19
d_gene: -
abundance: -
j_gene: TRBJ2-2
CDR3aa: CASSSGGPGELFF
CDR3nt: TGTGCCAGTAGTTCCGGGGGGCCCGGGGAGCTGTTTTTT

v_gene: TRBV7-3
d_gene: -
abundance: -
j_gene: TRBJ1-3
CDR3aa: CASSRNSGNTIYF
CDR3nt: TGTGCCAGCAGCCGGAACTCTGGAAACACCATATATTTT

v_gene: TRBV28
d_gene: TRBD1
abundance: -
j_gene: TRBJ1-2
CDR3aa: CASSPPPGGIDYGYTF
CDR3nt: TGTGCCAGCAGTCCCCCCCCAGGGGGCATCGACTATGGCTACACCTTC

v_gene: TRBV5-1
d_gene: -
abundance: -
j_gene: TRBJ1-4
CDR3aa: CASSSQGSYEKLFF
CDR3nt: TGCGCCAGCAGCTCGCAGGGGTCATATGAAAAACTGTTTTTT

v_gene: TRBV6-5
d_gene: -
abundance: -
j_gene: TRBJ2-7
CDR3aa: CASSKDGLFYEQYF
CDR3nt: TGTGCCAGCAGCAAGGACGGGCTCTTTTACGAGCAGTACTTC

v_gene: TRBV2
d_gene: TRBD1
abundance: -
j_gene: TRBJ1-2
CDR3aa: CASSGQGVGYGYTF
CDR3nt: TGTGCCAGCAGTGGACAGGGGGTGGGGTATGGCTACACCTTC

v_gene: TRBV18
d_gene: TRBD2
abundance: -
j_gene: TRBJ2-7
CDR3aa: CASSPSGLAGGYNEQYF
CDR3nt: TGTGCCAGCTCACCTTCTGGACTAGCGGGAGGATATAACGAGCAGTACTTC

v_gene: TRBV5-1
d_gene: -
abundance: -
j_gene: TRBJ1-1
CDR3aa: CASSLMGGSSEAFF
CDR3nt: TGCGCCAGCAGCTTGATGGGCGGCTCCTCTGAAGCTTTCTTT

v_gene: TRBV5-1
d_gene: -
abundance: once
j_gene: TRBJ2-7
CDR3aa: CASSYDSGYRGEQYF
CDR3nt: TGCGCCAGCAGCTACGATTCGGGATACCGAGGCGAGCAGTACTTC

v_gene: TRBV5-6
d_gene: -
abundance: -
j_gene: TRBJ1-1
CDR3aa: CASSAGQGGGTEAFF
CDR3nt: TGTGCCAGCAGCGCGGGGCAGGGAGGGGGTACTGAAGCTTTCTTT

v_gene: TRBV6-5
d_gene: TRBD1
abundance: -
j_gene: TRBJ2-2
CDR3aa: CASSYSPGQPGELFF
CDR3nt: TGTGCCAGCAGTTACTCCCCGGGACAGCCCGGGGAGCTGTTTTTT

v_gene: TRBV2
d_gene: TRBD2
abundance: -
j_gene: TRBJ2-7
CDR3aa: CASRELAGGPYEQYF
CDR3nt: TGTGCCAGCAGAGAACTAGCGGGAGGACCCTACGAGCAGTACTTC

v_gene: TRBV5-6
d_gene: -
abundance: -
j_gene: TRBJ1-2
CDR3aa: CASSLGDRTTNYGYTF
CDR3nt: TGTGCCAGCAGCCTGGGAGACAGAACTACTAACTATGGCTACACCTTC

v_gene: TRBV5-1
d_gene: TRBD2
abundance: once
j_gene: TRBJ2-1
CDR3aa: CASARAGGDNEQFF
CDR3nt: TGCGCCAGCGCGCGAGCGGGAGGAGATAATGAGCAGTTCTTC

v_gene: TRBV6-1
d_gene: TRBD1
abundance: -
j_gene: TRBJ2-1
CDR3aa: CASGPGTGAYNEQFF
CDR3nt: TGTGCCAGCGGACCCGGCACAGGGGCCTACAATGAGCAGTTCTTC

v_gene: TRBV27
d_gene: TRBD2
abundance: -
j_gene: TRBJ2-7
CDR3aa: CASSFGAGGPGQYF
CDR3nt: TGTGCCAGCAGTTTCGGAGCGGGAGGGCCGGGGCAGTACTTC

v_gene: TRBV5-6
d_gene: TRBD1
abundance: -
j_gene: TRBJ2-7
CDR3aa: CASSLRDRSSYEQYF
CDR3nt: TGTGCCAGCAGCTTAAGGGACAGATCCTCCTACGAGCAGTACTTC

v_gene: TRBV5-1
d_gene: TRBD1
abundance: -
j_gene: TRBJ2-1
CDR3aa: CASRRTGDNEQFF
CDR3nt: TGCGCCAGCAGGAGGACAGGGGACAATGAGCAGTTCTTC

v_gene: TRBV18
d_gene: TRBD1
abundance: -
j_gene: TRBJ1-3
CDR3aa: CASSPDRVSGNTIYF
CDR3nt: TGTGCCAGCTCTCCGGACAGGGTCTCTGGAAACACCATATATTTT

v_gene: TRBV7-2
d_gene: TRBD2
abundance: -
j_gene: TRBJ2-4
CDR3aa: CASRGPLAGDGNIQYF
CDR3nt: TGTGCCAGCAGGGGACCACTAGCGGGGGACGGGAACATTCAGTACTTC

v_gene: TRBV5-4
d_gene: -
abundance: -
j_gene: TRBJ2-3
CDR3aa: CASSLASLSDTQYF
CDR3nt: TGTGCCAGCAGCTTGGCCTCACTATCAGATACGCAGTATTTT

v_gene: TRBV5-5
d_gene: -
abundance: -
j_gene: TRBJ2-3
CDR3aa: CASSLGAAGPTDTQYF
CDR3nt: TGTGCCAGCAGCTTGGGTGCGGCAGGACCCACAGATACGCAGTATTTT

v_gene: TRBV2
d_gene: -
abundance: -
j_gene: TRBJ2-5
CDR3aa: CASAQRGLQETQYF
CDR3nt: TGTGCCAGCGCCCAGCGAGGTTTGCAAGAGACCCAGTACTTC

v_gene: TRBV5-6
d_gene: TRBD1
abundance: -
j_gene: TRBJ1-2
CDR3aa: CASSLLPGQIANYGYTF
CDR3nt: TGTGCCAGCAGCTTACTACCGGGACAGATAGCTAACTATGGCTACACCTTC

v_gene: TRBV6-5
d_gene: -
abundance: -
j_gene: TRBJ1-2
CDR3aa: CASSYSTDYGYTF
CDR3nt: TGTGCCAGCAGTTACTCGACGGACTATGGCTACACCTTC

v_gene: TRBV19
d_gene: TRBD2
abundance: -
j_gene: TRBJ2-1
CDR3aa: CASSPRTSGIRYEQFF
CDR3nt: TGTGCCAGTAGTCCCAGGACTAGCGGGATACGGTATGAGCAGTTCTTC